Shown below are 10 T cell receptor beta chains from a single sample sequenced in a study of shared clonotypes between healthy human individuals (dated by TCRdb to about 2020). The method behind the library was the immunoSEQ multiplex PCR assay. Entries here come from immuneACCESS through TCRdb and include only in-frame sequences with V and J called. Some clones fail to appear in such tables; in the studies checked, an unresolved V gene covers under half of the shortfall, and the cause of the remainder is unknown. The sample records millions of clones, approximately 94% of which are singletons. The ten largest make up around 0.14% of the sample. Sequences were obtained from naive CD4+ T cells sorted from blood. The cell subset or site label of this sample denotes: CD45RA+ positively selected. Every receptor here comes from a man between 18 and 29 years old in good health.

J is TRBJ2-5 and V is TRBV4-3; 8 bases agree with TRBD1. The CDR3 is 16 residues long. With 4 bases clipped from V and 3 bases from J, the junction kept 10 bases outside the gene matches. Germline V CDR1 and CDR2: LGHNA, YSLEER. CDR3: CASSRGDRGGEETQYF. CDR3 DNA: TGCGCCAGCAGCCGAGGAGACAGGGGAGGAGAAGAGACCCAGTACTTC.

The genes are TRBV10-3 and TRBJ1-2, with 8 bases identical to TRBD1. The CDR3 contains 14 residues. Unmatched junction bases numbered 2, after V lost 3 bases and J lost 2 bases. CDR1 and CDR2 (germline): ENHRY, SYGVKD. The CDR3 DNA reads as TGTGCCATCAGTGATCCAGGGGGCAACTATGGCTACACCTTC. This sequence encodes CAISDPGGNYGYTF.

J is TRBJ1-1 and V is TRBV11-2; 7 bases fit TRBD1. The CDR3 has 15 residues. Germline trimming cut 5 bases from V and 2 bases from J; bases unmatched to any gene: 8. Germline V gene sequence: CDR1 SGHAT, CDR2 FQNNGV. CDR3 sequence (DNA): TGTGCCAGCAGCCTAAGACAGGGCCTCAACACTGAAGCTTTCTTT. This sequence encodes CASSLRQGLNTEAFF. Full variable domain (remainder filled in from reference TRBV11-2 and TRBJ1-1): EAGVAQSPRYKIIEKRQSVAFWCNPISGHATLYWYQQILGQGPKLLIQFQNNGVVDDSQLPKDRFSAERLKGVDSTLKIQPAKLEDSAVYLCASSLRQGLNTEAFFGQGTRLTVV.

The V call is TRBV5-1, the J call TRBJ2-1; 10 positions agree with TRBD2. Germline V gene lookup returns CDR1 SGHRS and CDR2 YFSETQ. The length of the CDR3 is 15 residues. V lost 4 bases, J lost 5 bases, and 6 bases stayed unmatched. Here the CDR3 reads CASSDSGGRNNEQFF. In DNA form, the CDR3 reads TGCGCCAGCAGCGATAGCGGGGGGAGGAACAATGAGCAGTTCTTC.

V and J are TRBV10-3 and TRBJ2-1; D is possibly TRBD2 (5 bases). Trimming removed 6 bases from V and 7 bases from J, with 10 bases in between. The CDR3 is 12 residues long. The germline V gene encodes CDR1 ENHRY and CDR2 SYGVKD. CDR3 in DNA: TGTGCCATCAGCGGGGTAGGGAATGAGCAGTTCTTC. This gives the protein CAISGVGNEQFF.

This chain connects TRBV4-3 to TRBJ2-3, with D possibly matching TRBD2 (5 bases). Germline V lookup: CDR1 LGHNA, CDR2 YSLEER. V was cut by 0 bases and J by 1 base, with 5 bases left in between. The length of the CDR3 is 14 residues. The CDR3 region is CASSQEAGTDTQYF. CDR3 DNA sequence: TGCGCCAGCAGCCAAGAAGCGGGCACAGATACGCAGTATTTT.

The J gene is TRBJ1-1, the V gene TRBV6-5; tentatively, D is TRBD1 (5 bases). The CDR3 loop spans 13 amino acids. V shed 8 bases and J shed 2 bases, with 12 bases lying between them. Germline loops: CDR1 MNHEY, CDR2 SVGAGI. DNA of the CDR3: TGTGCCAGCCTTCGGACAATTAACACTGAAGCTTTCTTT. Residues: CASLRTINTEAFF.

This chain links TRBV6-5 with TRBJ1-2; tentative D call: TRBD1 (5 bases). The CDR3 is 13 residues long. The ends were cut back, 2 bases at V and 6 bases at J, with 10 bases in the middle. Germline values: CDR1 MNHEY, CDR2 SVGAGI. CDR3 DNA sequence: TGTGCCAGCAGTTACGCCGCGGGGGATGGCTACACCTTC. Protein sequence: CASSYAAGDGYTF.

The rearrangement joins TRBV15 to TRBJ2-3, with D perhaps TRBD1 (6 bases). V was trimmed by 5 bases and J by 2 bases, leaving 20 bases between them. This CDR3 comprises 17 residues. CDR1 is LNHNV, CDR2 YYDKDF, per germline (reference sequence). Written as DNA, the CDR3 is TGTGCCACCAGCGGGTTCACAGGGCTACACCTCACAGATACGCAGTATTTT. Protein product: CATSGFTGLHLTDTQYF.

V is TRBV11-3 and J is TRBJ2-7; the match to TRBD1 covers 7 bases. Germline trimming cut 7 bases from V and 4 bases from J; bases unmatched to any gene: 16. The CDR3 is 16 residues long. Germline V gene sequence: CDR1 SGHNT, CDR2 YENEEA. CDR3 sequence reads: CASTRSSGQESYEQYF. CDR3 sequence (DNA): TGTGCCAGCACCAGATCGAGTGGACAGGAGTCGTACGAGCAGTACTTC. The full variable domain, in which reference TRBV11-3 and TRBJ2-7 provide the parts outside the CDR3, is EAGVVQSPRYKIIEKKQPVAFWCNPISGHNTLYWYLQNLGQGPELLIRYENEEAVDDSQLPKDRFSAERLKGVDSTLKIQPAELGDSAVYLCASTRSSGQESYEQYFGPGTRLTVT.